This record concerns one TCR beta chain sequence. This sample is part of a study of blood T cell repertoires in COVID-19. The wider study: Whether acute or convalescent, the COVID-19 samples came from the United States, Italy and Spain. Sources were T cells, B-cell-depleted T cells, or PBMCs; the material itself was cDNA or gDNA.

The ends were cut back, 7 bases at V and 10 bases at J, with 16 bases in the middle. Germline loops: CDR1 DFQATT, CDR2 SNEGSKA (reference sequence). The CDR3 runs 11 residues. In the authors' workflow: Nucleated cell number was recorded as an estimate derived from reference gene primer amplification. TCRdb's copy holds only in-frame clones and misses some; the assay was immunoSEQ multiplex PCR. V and J calls and clone size follow that table, whereas D and trimming were derived from the DNA. The sample records about 190,000 clones, over 75% being singletons. The source material was peripheral blood. The chain joins TRBV20-1 to TRBJ1-2; maybe TRBD1 (5 bases). The clonotype comes from a woman in her forties or fifties with acute or convalescent COVID-19. For the CDR3, the DNA is TGCAGTGGGGGGGGTGCGAGAGCCTACACCTTC. Its translation: CSGGGARAYTF.